Each of the 25 T cell receptor beta chains below was sequenced from the same sample in a study of Ad26.COV2.S vaccination and SARS-CoV-2 variants. Only in-frame clones appear in the TCRdb table, and some are missing; sequencing was by immunoSEQ multiplex PCR. This table has 440,000 or so clones, 80% to 90% appearing once. Described treatment: 15 to 20 received Ad26.COV2.S at low or high dose, single or two shots; several received placebo; per-sample allocation not given. Following the first vaccine or placebo injection, samples were taken on day 63. The sample consisted of peripheral blood, taken in a trial of Ad26.COV2.S vaccine versus placebo. These receptors all stem from a person between 18 and 65 years old who received the Ad26.COV2.S COVID-19 vaccine or a placebo.

The chain links TRBV19 to TRBJ2-7; 10 positions match TRBD1. The germline CDR1 and CDR2 sequences are LNHDA and SQIVND (reference sequence). V was pared by 5 bases and J by 0 bases, with 4 bases of the junction left unmatched. The CDR3 spans 15 residues. DNA for the CDR3: TGTGCCAGTAGTGGACAGGGGGGACGCTCCTACGAGCAGTACTTC. This translates into CASSGQGGRSYEQYF.

This clone appeared once. The genes are TRBV20-1 and TRBJ2-1, with 11 bases aligning to TRBD1. Germline V gene sequence: CDR1 DFQATT, CDR2 SNEGSKA (reference sequence). This CDR3 has 14 amino acids. J lost 5 bases, V lost 6 bases, and 6 bases had no gene match. CDR3 in amino acids: CSASGTGGNNEQFF. The CDR3, as DNA: TGCAGTGCCAGTGGGACAGGGGGTAACAATGAGCAGTTCTTC.

The genes are TRBV19 and TRBJ1-1, with unresolved D. Germline lookup yields CDR1 LNHDA and CDR2 SQIVND (reference sequence). V was shortened by 5 bases and J by 1 base, with 17 bases between the two germline ends. The length of the CDR3 is 16 residues. The CDR3 reads CASSVRPGAGNTEAFF. The CDR3 region has the DNA TGTGCCAGTAGTGTGAGGCCTGGAGCGGGGAACACTGAAGCTTTCTTT.

This chain links TRBV7-2 with TRBJ1-4; D unclear. V dropped 5 bases and J dropped 5 bases, with 18 bases sitting between them. The CDR3 runs to 16 residues. Looked up from germline, CDR1 is SGHTA and CDR2 is FQGNSA. The CDR3 region is CASSLQRGRRNEKLFF. In DNA, the CDR3 is TGTGCCAGCAGCCTCCAGCGGGGTCGCCGGAATGAAAAACTGTTTTTT.

The rearrangement joins TRBV2 to TRBJ2-3, with 7 bases that match TRBD2. The CDR3 totals 16 residues. The V and J ends lost 0 bases and 2 bases, in that order; junction bases with no gene match: 5. Germline V gene data show CDR1 as SNHLY and CDR2 as FYNNEI. Written as DNA, the CDR3 is TGTGCCAGCAGTGAAGCTCGGAGCGGGACCACAGATACGCAGTATTTT. This encodes CASSEARSGTTDTQYF.

The chain couples TRBV5-1 to TRBJ1-1, with D possibly TRBD1 on 6 matching bases. The V gene's germline CDR1 is SGHRS and CDR2 YFSETQ. This CDR3 is built from 14 residues. Trimming cost V 3 bases and J 4 bases, with 13 bases left between them. The CDR3 is CASSSGSRGTEAFF. The CDR3 bases are TGCGCCAGCAGCTCCGGGTCCAGGGGCACTGAAGCTTTCTTT.

The rearrangement uses TRBV28 and TRBJ2-5, with TRBD1 identical over 12 bases. The V segment lost 5 bases and the J segment 3 bases; nucleotides outside the gene matches: 4. The CDR3 loop spans 15 amino acids. Germline CDR1 and CDR2: MDHEN and SYDVKM. The CDR3 nucleotides read TGTGCCAGCAGTGCCGGGACAGGGGGCAAAGAGACCCAGTACTTC. Amino acids: CASSAGTGGKETQYF. The full variable domain, rest sourced from reference TRBV28 and TRBJ2-5, is DVKVTQSSRYLVKRTGEKVFLECVQDMDHENMFWYRQDPGLGLRLIYFSYDVKMKEKGDIPEGYSVSREKKERFSLILESASTNQTSMYLCASSAGTGGKETQYFGPGTRLLVL.

V is TRBV5-1 and J is TRBJ2-3; D assignment may be TRBD1 or TRBD2 (5 bases each). This CDR3 spans 16 amino acids. The V gene lost 6 bases and the J gene lost 1 base, with 18 bases spanning the gap. Germline-derived CDR1 and CDR2 are SGHRS and YFSETQ. DNA of the CDR3: TGCGCCAGCACGATCTCCCCCGGGGCCGGCACAGATACGCAGTATTTT. It translates to CASTISPGAGTDTQYF.

The gene calls are TRBV28 and TRBJ2-5; a weak D match, TRBD2 (5 bases). Trimming cost V 6 bases and J 0 bases, with 11 bases left between them. CDR3 length: 14 residues. Germline V gene data show CDR1 as MDHEN and CDR2 as SYDVKM. The CDR3 DNA is TGTGCCAGCAGCTACGGACTTGACCAAGAGACCCAGTACTTC. This gives the protein CASSYGLDQETQYF.

The V call is TRBV7-3, the J call TRBJ2-1; possibly TRBD2 for D (5 bases). V dropped 3 bases and J dropped 8 bases, with 11 bases sitting between them. This CDR3 region has 13 residues. Germline assignment: CDR1 SGHTA and CDR2 FQGTGA. DNA for the CDR3: TGTGCCAGCAGCTTGGGTCTAGCCGATGAGCAGTTCTTC. Translation: CASSLGLADEQFF.

V usage is TRBV11-2 and J usage is TRBJ2-5; possible D gene TRBD2, 6 bases. CDR1 SGHAT and CDR2 FQNNGV come from the germline V gene. CDR3 length equals 15 residues. V was trimmed by 5 bases and J by 5 bases, leaving 18 bases between them. The CDR3: CASSPLGGSWETQYF. The CDR3 region has the DNA TGTGCCAGCAGCCCCCTTGGGGGGAGCTGGGAGACCCAGTACTTC.

The table lists this clone with many counts. The chain carries TRBV5-1 and TRBJ1-6; D is possibly TRBD1 (6 bases). Germline V gene lookup returns CDR1 SGHRS and CDR2 YFSETQ. V lost 4 bases and J 7 bases, leaving 15 bases between the germline ends. The CDR3 totals 15 residues. This CDR3 reads CASSKIQGGNSPLHF. The CDR3, as DNA: TGCGCCAGCAGCAAAATACAGGGAGGGAATTCACCCCTCCACTTT.

The chain has TRBV27 and TRBJ1-1; the D gene is possibly TRBD1 (5 bases). The V gene lost 3 bases and the J gene lost 3 bases, with 11 bases spanning the gap. The V gene's germline CDR1 is MNHEY and CDR2 SMNVEV (reference sequence). The CDR3 consists of 14 residues. The CDR3 protein is CASSFSGTYTEAFF. The CDR3 DNA reads TGTGCCAGCAGTTTTTCAGGGACGTACACTGAAGCTTTCTTT.

The chain has TRBV9 and TRBJ2-1, with 10 positions matching TRBD2. The CDR3 has 19 amino acids. After removal of 4 bases from V and 0 bases from J, the junction contained 13 bases not matched to a gene. Looked up from germline, CDR1 is SGDLS and CDR2 is YYNGEE. The CDR3 nucleotides read TGTGCCAGCAGCCCTGGGAGGCTAGCGGGGGAAAGCTCCTACAATGAGCAGTTCTTC. Its translation is CASSPGRLAGESSYNEQFF.

The chain joins TRBV7-6 to TRBJ2-1; no clear D gene. Germline loops: CDR1 SGHVS, CDR2 FNYEAQ. Trimming left V 6 bases short and J 4 bases short, with 19 bases between. The CDR3 covers 16 residues. CDR3 region: CASSHAILPTYNEQFF. DNA of the CDR3: TGTGCCAGCAGTCACGCAATTCTCCCGACTTACAATGAGCAGTTCTTC.

This chain connects TRBV3-1 (or the pseudogene TRBV3-2) to TRBJ2-7, with 11 bases fitting TRBD1. J was trimmed by 5 bases and V by 1 base; bases with no gene match: 10. CDR1 is LGHDT, CDR2 YNNKEL, per germline (reference sequence). CDR3 size: 17 residues. CDR3 protein: CASSQGGQGVASDEQYF. DNA for the CDR3: TGTGCCAGCAGCCAAGGGGGACAGGGGGTCGCTAGCGACGAGCAGTACTTC.

The chain couples TRBV18 to TRBJ1-5; no reliable D call. CDR1 is KGHSH and CDR2 is LQKENI in the germline V gene. V was trimmed by 2 bases and J by 10 bases, leaving 15 bases between them. The CDR3 sequence is 14 residues long. The CDR3 loop is CASSPDKGRHPQHF. The DNA of the CDR3 is TGTGCCAGCTCACCAGACAAGGGCCGCCATCCCCAGCATTTT.

In DNA, the CDR3 is TGTGCCAGCAGCCCACAGGCCGCCAACACTGAAGCTTTCTTT. The encoded protein is CASSPQAANTEAFF. The gene calls are TRBV2 and TRBJ1-1, with a possible D match to TRBD1 (5 bases). The ends were cut back, 6 bases at V and 2 bases at J, with 13 bases in the middle. The CDR3 is made up of 14 amino acids. Looked up from germline, CDR1 is SNHLY and CDR2 is FYNNEI.

There are a few counts of this clone. The chain combines TRBV11-2 with TRBJ2-7, with 7 positions matching TRBD2. The CDR3 consists of 15 residues. In germline, CDR1 is SGHAT, CDR2 FQNNGV. The V gene end was trimmed by 3 bases and the J gene end by 3 bases; junction bases not matched to a gene: 8. CDR3: CASSFMRGTGYEQYF. For the CDR3, the DNA is TGTGCCAGCAGCTTCATGCGGGGGACTGGCTACGAGCAGTACTTC.

The CDR3 sequence is CASSRLTGYTGELFF. The CDR3 DNA sequence: TGTGCCAGCAGCCGTCTGACAGGGTACACCGGGGAGCTGTTTTTT. The chain employs TRBV4-2 and TRBJ2-2, with 7 positions matching TRBD1. This CDR3 comprises 15 residues. Germline V gives CDR1 LGHNA, CDR2 YNFKEQ. Trimming cost V 4 bases and J 3 bases; bases outside gene matches: 5.

The chain uses TRBV12-3 or TRBV12-4 and TRBJ1-1; D unresolved. Trimming took off 7 bases at V and 4 bases at J, with 13 bases between the two ends. This CDR3 has 13 amino acids. CDR3 in DNA: TGTGCCAGCAAGATGCACGAAGTCACTGAAGCTTTCTTT. Translating it yields CASKMHEVTEAFF.

The CDR3 here is CASRMTGAGTGHTF. CDR3 in DNA: TGTGCCAGCAGGATGACAGGGGCGGGTACAGGGCACACCTTC. The J gene is TRBJ1-2, the V gene TRBV6-5; 8 bases are shared with TRBD1. The CDR3 is 14 amino acids. Germline CDR1 reads MNHEY; CDR2 reads SVGAGI. J was trimmed by 12 bases and V by 6 bases; bases with no gene match: 15.

The CDR3 loop is CASSFVWVWFTGELFF. The CDR3, as DNA: TGTGCCAGCAGCTTTGTTTGGGTTTGGTTCACCGGGGAGCTGTTTTTT. V gene TRBV7-8 combines with J gene TRBJ2-2, with no clear D. Germline CDR1 SGHVS, CDR2 FQNEAQ. The CDR3 covers 16 residues. V lost 3 bases, J lost 4 bases, and 15 bases lay in between.

The chain employs TRBV5-8 and TRBJ1-4; 7 nucleotides agree with TRBD1. Trimming took 3 bases from V and 4 from J; bases not matched to a gene: 6. This CDR3 spans 15 amino acids. Germline V gives CDR1 SGHTS, CDR2 YDEGEE. CDR3: CASSSGTVNNEKLFF. DNA for the CDR3: TGTGCCAGCAGCTCCGGGACAGTTAATAATGAAAAACTGTTTTTT.

This clone is a singleton in its sample. The rearrangement joins TRBV5-1 to TRBJ2-1, with D perhaps being TRBD1 or TRBD2 (6 bases each). There are 12 residues in the CDR3. Trimming pared 4 bases from V and 10 bases from J, leaving 12 bases between. The germline gives CDR1 SGHRS, CDR2 YFSETQ. CDR3 amino acids: CASSKEGTEQFF. The CDR3 DNA reads as TGCGCCAGCAGCAAGGAGGGGACAGAGCAGTTCTTC.